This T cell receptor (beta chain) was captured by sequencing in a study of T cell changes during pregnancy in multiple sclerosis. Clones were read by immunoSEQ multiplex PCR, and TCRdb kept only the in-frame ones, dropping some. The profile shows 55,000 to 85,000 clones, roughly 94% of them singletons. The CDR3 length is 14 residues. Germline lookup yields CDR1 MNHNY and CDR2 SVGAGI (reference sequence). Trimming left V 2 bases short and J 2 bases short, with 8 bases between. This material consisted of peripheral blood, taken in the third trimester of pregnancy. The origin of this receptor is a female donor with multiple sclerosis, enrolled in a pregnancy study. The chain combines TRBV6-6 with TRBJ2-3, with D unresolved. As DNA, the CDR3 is TGTGCCAGCAGTTACCCACACCCCACAGATACGCAGTATTTT. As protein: CASSYPHPTDTQYF.